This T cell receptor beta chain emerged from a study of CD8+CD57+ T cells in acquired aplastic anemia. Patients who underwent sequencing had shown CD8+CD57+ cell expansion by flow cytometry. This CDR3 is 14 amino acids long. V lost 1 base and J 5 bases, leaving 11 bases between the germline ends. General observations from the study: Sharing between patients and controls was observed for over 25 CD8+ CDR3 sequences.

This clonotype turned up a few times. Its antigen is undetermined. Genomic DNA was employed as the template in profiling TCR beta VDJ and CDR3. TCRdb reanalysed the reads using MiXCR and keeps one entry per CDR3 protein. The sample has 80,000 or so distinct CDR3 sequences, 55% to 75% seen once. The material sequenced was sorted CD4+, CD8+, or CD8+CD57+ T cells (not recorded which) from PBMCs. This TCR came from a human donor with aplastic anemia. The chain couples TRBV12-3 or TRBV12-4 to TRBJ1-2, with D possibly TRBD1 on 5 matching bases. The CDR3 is CASSLDDSPYGYTF. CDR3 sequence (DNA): TGTGCCAGCAGTTTAGATGACAGCCCGTATGGCTACACCTTC.